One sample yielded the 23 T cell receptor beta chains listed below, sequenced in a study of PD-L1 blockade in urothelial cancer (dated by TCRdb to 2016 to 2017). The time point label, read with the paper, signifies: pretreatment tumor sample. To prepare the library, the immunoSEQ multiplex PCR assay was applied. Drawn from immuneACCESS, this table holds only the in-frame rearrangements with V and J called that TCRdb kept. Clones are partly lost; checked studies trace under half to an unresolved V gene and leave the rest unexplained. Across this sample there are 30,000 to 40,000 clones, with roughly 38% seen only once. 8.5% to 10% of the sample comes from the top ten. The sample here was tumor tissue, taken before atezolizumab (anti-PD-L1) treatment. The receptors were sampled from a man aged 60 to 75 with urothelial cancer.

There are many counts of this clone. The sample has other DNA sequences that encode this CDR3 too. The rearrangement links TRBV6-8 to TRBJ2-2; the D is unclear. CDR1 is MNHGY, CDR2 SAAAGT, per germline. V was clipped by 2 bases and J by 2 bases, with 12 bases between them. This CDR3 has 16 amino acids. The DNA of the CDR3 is TGTGCCAGCAGTTACGGGGTATCACTAAACACCGGGGAGCTGTTTTTT. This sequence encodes CASSYGVSLNTGELFF.

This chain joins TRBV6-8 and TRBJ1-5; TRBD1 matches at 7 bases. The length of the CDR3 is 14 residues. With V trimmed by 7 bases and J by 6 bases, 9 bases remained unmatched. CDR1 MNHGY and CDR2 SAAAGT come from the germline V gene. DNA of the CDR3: TGTGCCAGCATCGAGGGGGCCCAGGGTCAGCCCCAGCATTTT. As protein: CASIEGAQGQPQHF.

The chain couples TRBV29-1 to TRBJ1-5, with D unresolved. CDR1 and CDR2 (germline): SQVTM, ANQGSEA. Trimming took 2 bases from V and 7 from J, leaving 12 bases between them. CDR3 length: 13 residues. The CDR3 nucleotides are TGCAGCGTTGAAAGGGAGGAGGGCCAGCCCCAGCATTTT. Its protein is CSVEREEGQPQHF.

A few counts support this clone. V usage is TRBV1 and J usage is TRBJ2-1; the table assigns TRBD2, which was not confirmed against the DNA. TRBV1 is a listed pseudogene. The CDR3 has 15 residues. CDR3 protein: CASSHLAGSYNEQFF. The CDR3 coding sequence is TGCGCCAGCAGCCACCTAGCGGGGAGTTACAATGAGCAGTTCTTC.

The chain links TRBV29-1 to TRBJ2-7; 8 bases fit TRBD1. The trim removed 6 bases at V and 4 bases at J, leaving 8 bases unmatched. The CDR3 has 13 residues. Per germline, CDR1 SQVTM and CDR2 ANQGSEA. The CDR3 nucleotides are TGCAGCGTCCTCGGGCAGGGGGCATACGAGCAGTACTTC. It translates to CSVLGQGAYEQYF.

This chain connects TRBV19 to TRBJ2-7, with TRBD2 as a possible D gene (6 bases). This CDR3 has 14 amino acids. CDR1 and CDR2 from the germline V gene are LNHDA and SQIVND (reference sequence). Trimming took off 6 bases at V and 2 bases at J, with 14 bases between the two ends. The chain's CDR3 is CASSPRDGTYEQYF. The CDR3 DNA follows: TGTGCCAGTAGCCCGCGGGACGGGACCTACGAGCAGTACTTC.

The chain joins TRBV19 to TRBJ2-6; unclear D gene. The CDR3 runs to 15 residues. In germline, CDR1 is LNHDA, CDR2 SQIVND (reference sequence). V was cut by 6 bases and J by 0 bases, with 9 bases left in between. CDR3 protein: CASRIQSSGANVLTF. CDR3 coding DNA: TGTGCCAGTAGAATACAGAGCTCTGGGGCCAACGTCCTGACTTTC.

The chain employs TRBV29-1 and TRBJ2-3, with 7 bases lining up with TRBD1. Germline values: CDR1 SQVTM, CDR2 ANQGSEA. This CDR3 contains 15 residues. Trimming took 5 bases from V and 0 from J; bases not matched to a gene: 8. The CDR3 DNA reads TGCAGCGTTATTTACAGGGGCCTAAGCACAGATACGCAGTATTTT. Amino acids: CSVIYRGLSTDTQYF.

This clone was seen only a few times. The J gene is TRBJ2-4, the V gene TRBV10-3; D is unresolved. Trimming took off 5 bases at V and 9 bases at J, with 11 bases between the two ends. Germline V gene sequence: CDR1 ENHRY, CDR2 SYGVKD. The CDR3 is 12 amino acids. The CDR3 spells CAISRGSFIQYF. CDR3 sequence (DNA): TGTGCCATCAGTCGCGGCTCGTTCATTCAGTACTTC.

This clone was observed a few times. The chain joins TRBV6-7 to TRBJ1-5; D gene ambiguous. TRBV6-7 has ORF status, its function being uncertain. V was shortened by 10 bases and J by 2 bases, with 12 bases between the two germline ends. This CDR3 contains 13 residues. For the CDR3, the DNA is TGTGCCAACGACCACCAATGCAATCAGCCCCAGCATTTT. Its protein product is CANDHQCNQPQHF.

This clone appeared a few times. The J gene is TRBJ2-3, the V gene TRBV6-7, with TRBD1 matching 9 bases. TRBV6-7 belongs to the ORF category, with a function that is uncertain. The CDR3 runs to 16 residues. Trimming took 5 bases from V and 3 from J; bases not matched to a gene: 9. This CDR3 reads CASSELDRGFTDTQYF. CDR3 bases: TGTGCCAGCAGTGAACTGGACAGGGGTTTTACAGATACGCAGTATTTT.

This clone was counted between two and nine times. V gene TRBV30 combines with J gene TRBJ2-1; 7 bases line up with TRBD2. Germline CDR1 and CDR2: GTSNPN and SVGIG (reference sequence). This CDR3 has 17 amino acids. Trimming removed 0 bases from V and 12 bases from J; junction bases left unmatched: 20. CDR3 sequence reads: CAWSVGSVGGWTVGQFF. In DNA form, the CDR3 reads TGTGCCTGGAGTGTAGGGTCGGTCGGGGGGTGGACGGTGGGGCAGTTCTTC.

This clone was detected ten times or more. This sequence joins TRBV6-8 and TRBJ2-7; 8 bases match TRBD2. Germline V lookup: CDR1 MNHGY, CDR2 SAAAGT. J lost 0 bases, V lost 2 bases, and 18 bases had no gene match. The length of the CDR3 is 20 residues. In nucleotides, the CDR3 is TGTGCCAGCAGTTACGATAAAGACGGGAGGGCCCCAAGGGACTCCTACGAGCAGTACTTC. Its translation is CASSYDKDGRAPRDSYEQYF.

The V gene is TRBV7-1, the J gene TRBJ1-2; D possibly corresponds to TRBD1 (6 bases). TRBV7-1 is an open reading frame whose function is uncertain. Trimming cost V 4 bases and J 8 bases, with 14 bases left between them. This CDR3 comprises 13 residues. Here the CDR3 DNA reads TGTGCCAGCAGCTTAGAGGACAGAGGCGGCTACACCTTC. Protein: CASSLEDRGGYTF.

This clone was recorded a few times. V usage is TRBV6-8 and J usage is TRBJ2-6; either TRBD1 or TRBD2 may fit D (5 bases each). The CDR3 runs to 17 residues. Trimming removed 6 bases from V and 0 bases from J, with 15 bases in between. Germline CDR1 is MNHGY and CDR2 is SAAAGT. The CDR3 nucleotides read TGTGCCAGCAGCCTGACGGGGCGCTCCTCTGGGGCCAACGTCCTGACTTTC. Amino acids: CASSLTGRSSGANVLTF.

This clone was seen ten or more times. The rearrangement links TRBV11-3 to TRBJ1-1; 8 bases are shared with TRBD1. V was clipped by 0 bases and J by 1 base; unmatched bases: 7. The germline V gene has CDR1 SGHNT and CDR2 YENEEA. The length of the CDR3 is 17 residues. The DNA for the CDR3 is TGTGCCAGCAGCTTAGATGTTGTGGACAGGGCGAACACTGAAGCTTTCTTT. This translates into CASSLDVVDRANTEAFF.

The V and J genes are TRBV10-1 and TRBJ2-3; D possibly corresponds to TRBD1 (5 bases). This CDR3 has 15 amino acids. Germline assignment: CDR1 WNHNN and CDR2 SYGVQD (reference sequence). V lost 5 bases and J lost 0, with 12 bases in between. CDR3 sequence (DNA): TGCGCCAGCAGTCTCGCAGGGTTCAGCACAGATACGCAGTATTTT. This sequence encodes CASSLAGFSTDTQYF.

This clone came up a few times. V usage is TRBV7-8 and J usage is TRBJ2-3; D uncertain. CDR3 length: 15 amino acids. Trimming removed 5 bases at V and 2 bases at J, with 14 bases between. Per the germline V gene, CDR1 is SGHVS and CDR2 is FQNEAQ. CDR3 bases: TGTGCCAGCAGCCAGGAATCCCAATACACAGATACGCAGTATTTT. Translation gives CASSQESQYTDTQYF. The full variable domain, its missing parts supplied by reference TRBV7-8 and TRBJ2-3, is GAGVSQSPRYKVAKRGQDVALRCDPISGHVSLFWYQQALGQGPEFLTYFQNEAQLDKSGLPSDRFFAERPEGSVSTLKIQRTQQEDSAVYLCASSQESQYTDTQYFGPGTRLTVL.

The CDR3 region is CASSLFEQGGSEQYF. CDR3 coding DNA: TGTGCCAGCAGTTTATTTGAACAAGGGGGGAGCGAGCAGTACTTC. V and J are TRBV28 and TRBJ2-7; perhaps D is TRBD1 or TRBD2 (6 bases each). From germline, CDR1 is MDHEN and CDR2 SYDVKM. The CDR3 is 15 amino acids. V lost 1 base, J lost 6 bases, and 16 bases lay in between.

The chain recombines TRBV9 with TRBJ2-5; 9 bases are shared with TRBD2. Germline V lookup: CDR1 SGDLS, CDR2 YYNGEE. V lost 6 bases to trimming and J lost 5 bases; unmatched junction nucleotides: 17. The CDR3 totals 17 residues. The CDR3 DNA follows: TGTGCCAGCACCTTAGGTCGTCTGGCTAGCGGGGTGGAGACCCAGTACTTC. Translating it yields CASTLGRLASGVETQYF.

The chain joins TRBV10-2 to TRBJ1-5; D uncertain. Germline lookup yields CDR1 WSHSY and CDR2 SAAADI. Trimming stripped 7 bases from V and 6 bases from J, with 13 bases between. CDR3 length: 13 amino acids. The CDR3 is CASTAGGPQPQHF. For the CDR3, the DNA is TGCGCCAGCACCGCTGGAGGGCCTCAGCCCCAGCATTTT.

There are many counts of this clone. The CDR3 region is CASSGGMTGDGANVLTF. The CDR3 bases are TGTGCCAGCAGCGGGGGAATGACAGGGGACGGGGCCAACGTCCTGACTTTC. The chain carries TRBV11-3 and TRBJ2-6, with 8 positions matching TRBD1. From germline, CDR1 is SGHNT and CDR2 YENEEA. J gave up 4 bases and V 5 bases, and 10 bases lay outside the gene matches. The CDR3 has 17 residues.

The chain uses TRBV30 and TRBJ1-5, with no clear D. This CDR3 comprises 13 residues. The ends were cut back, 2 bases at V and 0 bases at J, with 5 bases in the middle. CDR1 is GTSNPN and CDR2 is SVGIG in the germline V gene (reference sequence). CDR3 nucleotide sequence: TGTGCCTGGAGTCCAGATAGCAATCAGCCCCAGCATTTT. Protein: CAWSPDSNQPQHF.